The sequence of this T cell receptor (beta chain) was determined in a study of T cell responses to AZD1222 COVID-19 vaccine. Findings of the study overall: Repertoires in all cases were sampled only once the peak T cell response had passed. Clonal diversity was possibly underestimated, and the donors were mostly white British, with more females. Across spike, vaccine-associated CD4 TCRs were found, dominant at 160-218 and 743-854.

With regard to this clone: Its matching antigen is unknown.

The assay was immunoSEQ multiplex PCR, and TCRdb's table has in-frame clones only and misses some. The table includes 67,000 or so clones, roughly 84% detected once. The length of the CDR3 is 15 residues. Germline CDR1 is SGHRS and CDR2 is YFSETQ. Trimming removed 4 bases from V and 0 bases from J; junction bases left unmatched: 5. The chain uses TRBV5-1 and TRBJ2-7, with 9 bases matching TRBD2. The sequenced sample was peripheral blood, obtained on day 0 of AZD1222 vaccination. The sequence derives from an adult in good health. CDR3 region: CASSDSGGFSYEQYF. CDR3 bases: TGCGCCAGCAGCGACAGCGGGGGGTTCTCCTACGAGCAGTACTTC.